The T cell receptor (beta chain) described here comes from a study of blood T cell repertoires in COVID-19. This CDR3 is 14 amino acids long. J lost 7 bases, V lost 6 bases, and 12 bases had no gene match. The germline V gene has CDR1 MDHEN and CDR2 SYDVKM. Original methodology: Amplification of reference gene primers was used by the study to estimate nucleated cell counts. Only in-frame clones appear in the TCRdb table, and some are missing; sequencing was by immunoSEQ multiplex PCR. V and J calls and clone size are as listed in that table; D and trimming were resolved from the DNA. The table lists 220,000 or so clones, about nine tenths of them singletons, with around 6.9% in the top ten.

The source is a man in his sixties who had recovered from COVID-19. The chain combines TRBV28 with TRBJ2-7, with 7 bases that match TRBD2. Material: peripheral blood. Here the CDR3 reads CASRLQGGFGEQYF. Written as DNA, the CDR3 is TGTGCCAGCAGATTGCAGGGAGGGTTTGGTGAGCAGTACTTC.